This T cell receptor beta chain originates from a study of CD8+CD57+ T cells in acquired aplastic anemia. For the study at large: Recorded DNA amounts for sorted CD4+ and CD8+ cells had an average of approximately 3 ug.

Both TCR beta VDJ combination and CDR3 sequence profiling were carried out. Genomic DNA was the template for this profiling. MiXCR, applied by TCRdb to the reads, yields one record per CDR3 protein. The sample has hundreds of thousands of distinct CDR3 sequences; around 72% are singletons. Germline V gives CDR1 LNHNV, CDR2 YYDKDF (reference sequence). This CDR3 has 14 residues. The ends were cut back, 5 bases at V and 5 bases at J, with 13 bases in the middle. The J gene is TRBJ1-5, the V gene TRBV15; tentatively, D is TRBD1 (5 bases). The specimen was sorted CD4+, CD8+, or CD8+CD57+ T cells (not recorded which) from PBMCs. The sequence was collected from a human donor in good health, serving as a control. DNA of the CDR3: TGTGCCACCAGCTCCGGGGGAGGGGATCAGCCCCAGCATTTT. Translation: CATSSGGGDQPQHF.